This T cell receptor (beta chain) was identified in a study of cytomegalovirus exposure and HLA in healthy donors (dated by TCRdb to the late 2010s). Describing the broader study: In an earlier analysis of around 540 of the donors, 276 Gb of sequence data and 90 million to 120 million unique TCR beta sequences from 150 million to 200 million T cells were reported. An early release covering over 500 HLA-typed donors comprised about 310 gigabases of sequencing data and roughly 86 million unique TCR sequences. The genetic ancestry cluster associated with self-reported Caucasian donors included around 76% of the 300 to 450 genotyped donors. The aim of the study was to test whether cataloging public T cell receptors could identify signatures of past pathogen exposure. The T cell repertoires of around 730 subjects were profiled by immunosequencing and related to cytomegalovirus serostatus. In addition to the first cohort of 666 subjects, a separate validation cohort of approximately 130 different subjects was used. The study combined high-throughput TCR immunosequencing, statistical association of individual TCRs with disease status, and machine learning to predict cytomegalovirus infection status. To study patterns of TCR occurrence, a later analysis re-analyzed previously published TCR beta repertoires from more than 550 donors and added high-resolution HLA genotyping. The later analysis used no new phenotypic data to find candidate immune exposures, relying instead on TCR beta sequences and their occurrence across donors. In an earlier analysis of 500 to 650 of the donors, high-throughput TCR beta sequencing was used to judge whether each TCR beta V gene segment behaved as functional or pseudogenic. Alongside the repertoire data, information on donor age, sex, ethnicity and CMV serostatus was compiled. Genome-wide SNP genotypes for about three fifths of the roughly 700 donors were used in a later genetic analysis, which treated that subset as a discovery cohort. Every discovery cohort repertoire had been produced on one sequencing platform. HLA typing covered class I and class II loci at four-digit resolution. The number of donors typed differed by locus, with 629-630 for A, B, C, DRB1 and DQB1, 522 for DQA1, some 570 for DPA1, and around 450 for DPB1. Roughly 5 DR-DQ haplotypes were handled as single units for association and clustering, since linkage in the cohort was strong. On average, around 240,000 unique TCR beta nucleotide sequences were sequenced per donor among a few hundred genotyped donors of the cohort, with roughly a sixth of those sequences being non-productive.

General study outcomes and caveats: Correlated functional status among segregating V segments might be attributable to linkage disequilibrium, but an unknown experimental factor could not be ruled out. A further reported finding was that TCR beta sequences accurately predicted the HLA-A and HLA-B alleles for most subjects in the first cohort. It was suggested by the authors that the approach could potentially be generalized to other disease states and immunological phenotypes. In a later analysis, about 17,000 TCR beta sequences were associated with specific HLA alleles at a false discovery rate of 0.05. Most TCR sequences were seen in very few donors, while some public TCRs were found in many individuals. Because HLA typing was unavailable for some donors at each locus, only the typed subset was used in association tests. In a later analysis, HLA-associated TCR beta chains were found to be more clonally expanded and to have lower generation probabilities than equally common non-associated chains. Broadly in line with IMGT annotations, most TCR beta V segments showed up in productive rearrangements about 90% or about 30% of the time in an earlier analysis of approximately 640 of the donors. According to a later analysis, most CMV-associated TCR beta chains appeared to be HLA-restricted, and the HLA associations seemed to be driven largely by CMV exposure. A later genetic analysis reported fewer N-insertions in productive TCRs among donors in an Asian-associated ancestry cluster than the approximately 670-donor mean. In this cohort, only TCR beta chains were sequenced, and detectable features were limited by the absence of alpha or paired-chain data. In a later analysis, several top co-occurrence clusters were reported to appear linked to parvovirus B19, influenza, CMV and Epstein-Barr virus. Three of the identified cytomegalovirus-associated TCR beta chains were confirmed in vitro to be specific for cytomegalovirus antigens. The study listed approximately 150 TCR beta chains as associated with cytomegalovirus. In a later genetic analysis, a missense DCLRE1C variant was associated with V-gene and J-gene trimming of TCR beta chains, and the association was replicated in an independent cohort. A group of highly shared sequence variants was considered likely to be a technical artifact of the sequencing pipeline. In both the original and validation cohorts, the classifier was reported to diagnose cytomegalovirus status with high specificity and sensitivity. Some IMGT-functional V segments, including TRBV6-2 and TRBV6-3, could not be distinguished by the 87-base-pair reads and were therefore excluded. Assigning TCR associations to individual alleles was difficult when HLA alleles, especially DR and DQ, strongly co-occurred. CMV serostatus was the only immune exposure information available for the cohort. Presence/absence analyses assumed roughly uniform sequencing depth across donors, an assumption that may not hold. According to a later analysis, TCR association rates differed among HLA loci, with DRB1 alleles showing the most associated TCRs and HLA-C alleles showing the fewest. Because counts were too low, under 20 rarely observed V segments, including chromosome 9 orphons, were left out of the earlier analysis of 587 of the donors.

The sample holds a few counts of this clone. Its antigen is not yet known. There are no base qualities to consult, and no much larger clone falls within one base. The CDR3 measures 14 amino acids from cysteine to phenylalanine. Just the 42-base CDR3 DNA is kept, in frame starting at base 1. CDR1 and CDR2 are drawn from the germline V gene: MNHEY, SVGAGI. The V end loses 8 bases and the J end loses 7 bases, and a stretch of 21 bases separates them. The library was built by means of the immunoSEQ multiplex PCR assay. For the multiplex PCR, a mixture combining 60 forward primers for TCR Vbeta segments and 13 reverse primers for TCR Jbeta segments was used. A multiplex PCR assay on genomic DNA amplified the CDR3 region of rearranged TCR beta genes. Amplified TCR beta libraries were sequenced as 87-base-pair reads on the Illumina HiSeq System. The authors processed their data as follows. Across the 600 to 700 repertoires, a later analysis counted 60 million to 90 million unique TCR beta chains, roughly 11 million of which were shared by at least two donors. A nearest-neighbor algorithm error-corrected the raw reads and collapsed the reads into unique sequences, merging closely related sequences to remove PCR and sequencing errors. V, D and J gene segments were assigned by aligning CDR3 sequences to IMGT reference sequences. Each retained sequence needed at least a six-nucleotide match to both a V gene segment and a J gene segment. A rearrangement counted as productive if the CDR3 had no stop codons and remained in frame with V and J, and every other rearrangement counted as non-productive. CDR3 was defined according to IMGT convention as the region running from the second conserved V-encoded cysteine to the conserved J-encoded phenylalanine. Sequences without an unambiguous match to a single V gene segment were excluded from the earlier analysis of over 500 of the donors. In an earlier analysis of 587 of the donors, V segments were called functional above 56.7% productive rearrangements and were called segregating when the between-donor standard deviation exceeded 5%. A statistical classification framework was developed to diagnose cytomegalovirus status using the catalog of TCR beta chain sequences. In a later analysis, TCR nucleotide sequences were compared against IMGT/GENE-DB human TR gene sequences so that V and J genes could be assigned. In a later analysis, CDR3 sequences and most-parsimonious VDJ recombination scenarios were assigned using the TCRdist pipeline. In a later analysis, each TCR beta chain was defined by its CDR3 amino acid sequence together with its V-gene family, and reads without a unique V-gene family were excluded. A later analysis removed 550 to 700 highly shared, low-generation-probability nucleotide sequences to deal with suspected cross-contamination and a sequencing artifact. A later analysis calculated a clonal expansion index for each public chain from normalized within-repertoire ranks of inferred template counts. In a later analysis, generation probabilities were computed with a VDJ recombination model fitted to out-of-frame rearrangements, and the resulting probabilities were checked against IGoR. Hypergeometric tests were used in a later analysis to score TCR-TCR, TCR-HLA and TCR-CMV co-occurrence, with a repertoire-size bias correction applied to the TCR pairs. A later analysis estimated false discovery rates by permuting HLA or CMV assignments 20 times. In a later analysis, co-occurring TCRs were grouped using DBSCAN, with TCRdist sequence similarity added in when clustering inside HLA-allele-positive subsets. Co-occurrence clustering excluded repertoires with fewer than 30,000 or more than 120,000 public chains, plus five with anomalous nucleotide sharing. Here the immuneACCESS table is served through TCRdb, limited to in-frame sequences with V and J called. Missing clones are a known gap in these copies; in checked studies unresolved V genes cover under half, and the rest lacks a known reason. V, J and clone size were drawn from that table, and D and trimming were deduced from the DNA. This sample lists approximately 200,000 clones; nearly 80% were detected once. The leading ten clones occupy 5% to 6% of the sample.

The cohort was made up of under 800 healthy bone marrow donors. At the time of sampling, every cohort member was nominally healthy, though immune exposures that went unrecorded were likely present. The donor tested CMV seropositive, placing the donor among the 310 or so seropositive members of the cohort. Every donor gave a peripheral blood sample, and the peripheral blood mononuclear cells from that sample were used for TCR beta sequencing. The Qiagen DNeasy Blood Extraction Kit was used to extract genomic DNA from the blood cell samples. The chain couples TRBV6-5 to TRBJ2-7, with a weak D call of TRBD1 (6 bases match). The specimen sequenced was PBMCs. The sequence derives from a woman younger than 45 in good health and CMV-seropositive. The DNA is as follows: TGTGCCAGCCGTAGTCCCTTGTCAGGGGAAGAGCAGTACTTC. It translates as CASRSPLSGEEQYF.